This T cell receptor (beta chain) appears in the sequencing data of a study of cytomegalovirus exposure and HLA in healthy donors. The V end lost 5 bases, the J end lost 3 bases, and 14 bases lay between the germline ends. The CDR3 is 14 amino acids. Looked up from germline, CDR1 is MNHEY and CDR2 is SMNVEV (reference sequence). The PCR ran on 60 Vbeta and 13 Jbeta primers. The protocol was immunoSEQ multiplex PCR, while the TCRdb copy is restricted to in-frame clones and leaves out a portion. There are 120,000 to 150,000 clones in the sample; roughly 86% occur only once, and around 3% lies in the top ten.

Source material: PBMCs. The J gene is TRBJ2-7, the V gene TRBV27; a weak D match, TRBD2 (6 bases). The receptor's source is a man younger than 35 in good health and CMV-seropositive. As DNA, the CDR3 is TGTGCCAGCAGTCCTCCGGGAGCATACTACGAGCAGTACTTC. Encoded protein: CASSPPGAYYEQYF.